This T cell receptor (beta chain) was retrieved from a study of T-cell memory formation after mild COVID-19. Study summary: TCR clusters were mostly donor specific.

The CDR3 is made up of 14 amino acids. Per germline, CDR1 SSHAT and CDR2 FNYEAQ (reference sequence). On this clonotype itself: What it binds is not known.

Amplification by 5'RACE using constant-segment primers produced TCR alpha and TCR beta cDNA libraries that carried sample barcodes and UMIs. TCRdb processed the 5' RACE reads anew with MiXCR; each CDR3 protein has one entry. Of over 400,000 distinct CDR3 sequences listed, 20% to 30% are singletons. Study-wide findings and caveats: CD4+ clones that contracted lay mainly in CM and EM; CD8+ ones lay in EMRA. Some responding clones appeared in pre-infection memory, suggesting cross-reactive memory joined.

The V gene is TRBV7-7, the J gene TRBJ2-3; 7 bases line up with TRBD2. The sample consisted of PBMCs or a T cell subset sorted from them (not recorded which). The sequence was obtained from an adult woman who had mild COVID-19 (a few samples of this study predate the infection). Cell type and time point are not known. This CDR3 reads CASAPSGLTDTQYF. The CDR3 bases are TGTGCTAGCGCCCCTAGCGGTCTCACAGATACGCAGTATTTT.